A selection of T cell receptor beta chains follows, all from one sample in a study of blood T cell repertoires in COVID-19. The table came from immunoSEQ multiplex PCR; TCRdb's copy has only in-frame clones and leaves some out. The data show tens of thousands of clones, 85% to 90% seen once. What was sequenced was peripheral blood. All receptors come from a human donor in a cohort sampled during active COVID-19. CDR3s leave out the opening cysteine and the closing phenylalanine or tryptophan. The order of the fields is V gene, J gene, CDR3 protein.

TRBV19	TRBJ1-4	ASSIKDSLFEKLF
TRBV7-8	TRBJ2-5	ASSLAGVQETQY
TRBV6-5	TRBJ2-6	ATQSGANVLT
TRBV2	TRBJ2-3	ASSVEVVGSTDTQY
TRBV4-2	TRBJ2-1	ASSPEGAYYNEQF
TRBV19	TRBJ2-2	ASSPHSGELF
TRBV2	TRBJ2-1	ASMGGLSYNEQF
TRBV27	TRBJ1-6	ASGRGLWDNSPLH
TRBV4-1	TRBJ2-5	ASSQGPPQEGETQY
TRBV5-4	TRBJ2-7	ASSPGTGESYEQY
TRBV6-5	TRBJ2-1	ASNGGGHEQF
TRBV28	TRBJ2-7	ASSLGRGGGSVGEQY
TRBV30	TRBJ1-1	AWSGPRGVNTEAF
TRBV28	TRBJ2-7	ASSLPYSNSYEQY
TRBV23-1	TRBJ2-5	ASSQSRGQEEETQY
TRBV28	TRBJ1-4	ASMGGSNEKLF
TRBV6-6	TRBJ2-5	ASSPQGLAGGKTQY
TRBV5-1	TRBJ2-7	ASNLGDYEQY
TRBV5-6	TRBJ2-7	ASSLGQGRYEQY
TRBV30	TRBJ2-7	AWGSSYEQY
TRBV28	TRBJ1-5	ASSFSGSTGQPQH
TRBV12-3/TRBV12-4	TRBJ2-7	ASRSGVGEQY
TRBV18	TRBJ2-2	ASSPGADTGELF
TRBV13	TRBJ1-4	ASSLDRGTNEKLF
TRBV24-1	TRBJ2-6	ATSDPGQTGANVLT
TRBV5-5	TRBJ1-1	ASSSHRATEAF
TRBV6-5	TRBJ2-1	ASSPTGSSWNEQF
TRBV5-1	TRBJ2-5	ASSLGQSLETQY
TRBV7-2	TRBJ2-1	ASSSRAPGSGSWYDEQF
TRBV29-1	TRBJ1-1	SGRTGPTEAF
TRBV28	TRBJ1-2	ASSLGGKVNYGYT
TRBV7-8	TRBJ1-2	ASSLGTGMIKGYT
TRBV27	TRBJ2-7	ASSVKGQGSYEQY
TRBV7-2	TRBJ2-1	ASSLSGSSYNEQF
TRBV6-4	TRBJ1-1	ASSVRGNTEAF
TRBV18	TRBJ1-2	ASSPRDGQDHGYT
TRBV18	TRBJ2-3	ASSPPGLAATDTQY
TRBV28	TRBJ1-3	ASSAPTSSGNTIY
TRBV2	TRBJ1-2	ASNLDRGNYGYT
TRBV6-4	TRBJ1-1	ASSDSAGRGTTEAF
TRBV20-1	TRBJ2-7	SASLQDYEQY
TRBV11-3	TRBJ2-3	ASSLGGGSRTDTQY
TRBV19	TRBJ1-2	AREQGPREYGYT
TRBV3-1/TRBV3-2	TRBJ1-2	ASSQVATLGAYGYT
TRBV11-2	TRBJ1-4	ASSPSGREVF
TRBV6-2/TRBV6-3	TRBJ2-2	ASSLGLAGYTGELF
TRBV5-1	TRBJ1-4	ASSPTGVLQEKLF
TRBV5-5	TRBJ1-1	ASSKWGQGDTEAF
TRBV6-1	TRBJ1-4	ASSETGGSKKLF
TRBV5-4	TRBJ2-1	ASSRGLPNEQF
TRBV6-2/TRBV6-3	TRBJ1-2	ASSYSQGFYGYT
TRBV5-1	TRBJ1-5	ASSLRTGGDQPQH
TRBV28	TRBJ1-4	ASSPQGRNEKLF
TRBV5-4	TRBJ2-2	ASSHAGGFNTGELF
TRBV2	TRBJ1-1	ASRDSQGWNTEAF
TRBV30	TRBJ1-1	AWRAPMNTEAF
TRBV6-1	TRBJ2-7	ASSDERGSSYEQY
TRBV15	TRBJ2-5	ATSRDRTGAFIETQY
TRBV9	TRBJ1-5	ASSRQPDQPQH